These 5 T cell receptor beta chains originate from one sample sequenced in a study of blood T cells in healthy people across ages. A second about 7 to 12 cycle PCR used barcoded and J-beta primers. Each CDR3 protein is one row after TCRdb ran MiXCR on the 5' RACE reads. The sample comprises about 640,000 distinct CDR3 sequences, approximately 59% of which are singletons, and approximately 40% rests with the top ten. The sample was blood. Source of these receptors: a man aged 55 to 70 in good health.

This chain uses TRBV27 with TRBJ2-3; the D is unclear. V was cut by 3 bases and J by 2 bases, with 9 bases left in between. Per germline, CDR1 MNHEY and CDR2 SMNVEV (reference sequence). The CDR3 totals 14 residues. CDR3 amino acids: CASSFARDTDTQYF. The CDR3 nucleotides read TGTGCCAGCAGTTTTGCCCGAGACACAGATACGCAGTATTTT.

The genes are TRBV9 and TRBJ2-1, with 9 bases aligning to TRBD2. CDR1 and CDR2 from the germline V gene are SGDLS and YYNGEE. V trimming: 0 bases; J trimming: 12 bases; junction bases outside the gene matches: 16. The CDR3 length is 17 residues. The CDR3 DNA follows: TGTGCCAGCAGCGTAGGGGGGCAGGGCACTAGCGGGCGAATGCAGTTCTTC. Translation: CASSVGGQGTSGRMQFF.

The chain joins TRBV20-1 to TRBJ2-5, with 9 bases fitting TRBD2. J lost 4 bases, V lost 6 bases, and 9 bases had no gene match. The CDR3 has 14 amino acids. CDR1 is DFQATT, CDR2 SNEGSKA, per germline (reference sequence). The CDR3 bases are TGCAGTGCAATCCACGGGCGGGGGGGAGAGACCCAGTACTTC. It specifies CSAIHGRGGETQYF.

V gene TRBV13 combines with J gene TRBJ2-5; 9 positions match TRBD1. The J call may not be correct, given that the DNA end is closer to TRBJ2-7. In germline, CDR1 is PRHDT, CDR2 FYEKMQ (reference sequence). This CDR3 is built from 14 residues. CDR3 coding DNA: TGTGCCAGCAGCTTAGTAGAGACAGGGGGCGAGCAGTACTTC. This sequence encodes CASSLVETGGEQYF.

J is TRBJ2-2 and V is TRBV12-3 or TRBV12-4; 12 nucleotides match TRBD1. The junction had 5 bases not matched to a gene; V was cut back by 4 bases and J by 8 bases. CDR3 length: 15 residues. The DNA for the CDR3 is TGTGCCAGCAGTTCGGGACAGGGGGCGAGGGGGGAGCTGTTTTTT. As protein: CASSSGQGARGELFF.